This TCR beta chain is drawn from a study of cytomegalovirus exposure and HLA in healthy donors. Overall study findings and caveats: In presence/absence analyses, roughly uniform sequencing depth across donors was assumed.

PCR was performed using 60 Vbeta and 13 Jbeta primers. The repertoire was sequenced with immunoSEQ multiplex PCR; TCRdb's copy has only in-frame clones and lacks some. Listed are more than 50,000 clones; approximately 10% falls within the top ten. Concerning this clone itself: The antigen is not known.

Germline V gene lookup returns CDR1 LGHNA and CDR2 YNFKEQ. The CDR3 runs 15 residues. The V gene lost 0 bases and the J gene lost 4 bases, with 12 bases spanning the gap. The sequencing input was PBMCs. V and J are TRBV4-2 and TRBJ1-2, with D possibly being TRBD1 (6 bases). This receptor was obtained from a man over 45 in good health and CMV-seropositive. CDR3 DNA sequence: TGTGCCAGCAGCCAAGATCGGGCAGGGGCCTATGGCTACACCTTC. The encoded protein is CASSQDRAGAYGYTF.